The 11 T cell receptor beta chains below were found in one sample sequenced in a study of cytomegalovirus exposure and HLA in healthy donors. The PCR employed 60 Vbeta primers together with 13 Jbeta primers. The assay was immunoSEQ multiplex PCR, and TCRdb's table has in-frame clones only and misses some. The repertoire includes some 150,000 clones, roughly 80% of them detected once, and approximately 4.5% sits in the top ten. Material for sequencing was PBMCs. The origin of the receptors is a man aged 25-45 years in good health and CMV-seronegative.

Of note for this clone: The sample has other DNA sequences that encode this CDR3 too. The CDR3 sequence is CASSLGTDEQYF. CDR3 coding DNA: TGTGCCAGCAGCTTAGGGACTGACGAGCAGTACTTC. J is TRBJ2-7 and V is TRBV11-2; possibly TRBD2 for D (5 bases). CDR1 and CDR2 (germline): SGHAT, FQNNGV. Between the trimmed V and J ends, which lost 1 base and 5 bases, there was a span of 6 bases. The CDR3 spans 12 residues.

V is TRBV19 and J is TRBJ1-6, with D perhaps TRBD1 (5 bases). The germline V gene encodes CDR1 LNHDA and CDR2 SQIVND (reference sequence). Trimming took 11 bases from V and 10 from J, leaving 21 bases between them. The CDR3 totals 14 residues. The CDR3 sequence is CAEGVDSPRSPLHF. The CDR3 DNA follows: TGTGCCGAAGGCGTCGACAGCCCGAGGTCACCCCTCCACTTT.

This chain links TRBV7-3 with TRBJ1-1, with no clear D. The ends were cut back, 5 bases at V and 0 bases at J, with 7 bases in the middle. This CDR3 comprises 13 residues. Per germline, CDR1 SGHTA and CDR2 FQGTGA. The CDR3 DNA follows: TGTGCCAGCAGCCCCCGGGTGAACACTGAAGCTTTCTTT. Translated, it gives CASSPRVNTEAFF.

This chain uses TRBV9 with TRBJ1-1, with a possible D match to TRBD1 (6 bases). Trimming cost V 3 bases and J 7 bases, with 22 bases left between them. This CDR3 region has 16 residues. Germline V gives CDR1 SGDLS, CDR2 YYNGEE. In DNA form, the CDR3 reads TGTGCCAGCAGCGCGACCTTGGGGGGGCTTATTGGTGAAGCTTTCTTT. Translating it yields CASSATLGGLIGEAFF.

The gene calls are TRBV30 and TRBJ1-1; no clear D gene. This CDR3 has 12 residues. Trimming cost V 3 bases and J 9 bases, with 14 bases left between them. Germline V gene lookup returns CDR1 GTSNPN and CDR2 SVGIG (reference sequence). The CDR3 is CAWRVLSNQAFF. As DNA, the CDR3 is TGTGCCTGGAGGGTCCTCTCTAACCAAGCTTTCTTT.

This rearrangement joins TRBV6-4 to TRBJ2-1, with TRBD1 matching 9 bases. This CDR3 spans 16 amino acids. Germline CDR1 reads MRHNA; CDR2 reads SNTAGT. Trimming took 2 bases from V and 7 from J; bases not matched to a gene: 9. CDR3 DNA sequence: TGTGCCAGCAGTGACACGGGACAGGGTAGATGGAATGAGCAGTTCTTC. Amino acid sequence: CASSDTGQGRWNEQFF.

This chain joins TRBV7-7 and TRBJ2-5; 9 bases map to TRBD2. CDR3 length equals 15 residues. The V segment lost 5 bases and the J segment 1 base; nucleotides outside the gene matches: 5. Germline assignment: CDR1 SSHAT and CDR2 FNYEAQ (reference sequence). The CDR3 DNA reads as TGTGCCAGCAGCCTTAGCGGGGGATCCCAAGAGACCCAGTACTTC. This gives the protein CASSLSGGSQETQYF.

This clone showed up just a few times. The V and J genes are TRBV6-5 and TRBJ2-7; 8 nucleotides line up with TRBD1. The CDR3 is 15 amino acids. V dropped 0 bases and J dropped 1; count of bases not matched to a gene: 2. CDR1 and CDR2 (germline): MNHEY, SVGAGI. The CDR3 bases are TGTGCCAGCAGTTACTCCAGGGACAGGTCCTACGAGCAGTACTTC. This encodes CASSYSRDRSYEQYF.

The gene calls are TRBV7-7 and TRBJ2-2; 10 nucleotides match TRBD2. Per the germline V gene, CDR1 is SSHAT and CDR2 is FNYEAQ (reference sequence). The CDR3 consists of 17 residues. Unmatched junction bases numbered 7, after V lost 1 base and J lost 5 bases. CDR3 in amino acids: CASSLEPSGGLTGELFF. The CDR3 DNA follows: TGTGCCAGCAGCTTAGAGCCTAGCGGGGGACTAACCGGGGAGCTGTTTTTT.

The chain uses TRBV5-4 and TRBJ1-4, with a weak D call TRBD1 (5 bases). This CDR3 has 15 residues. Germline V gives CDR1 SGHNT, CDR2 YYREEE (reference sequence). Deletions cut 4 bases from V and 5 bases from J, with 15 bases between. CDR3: CASSLRTRFNEKLFF. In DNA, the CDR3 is TGTGCCAGCAGCCTCCGGACACGGTTCAATGAAAAACTGTTTTTT.

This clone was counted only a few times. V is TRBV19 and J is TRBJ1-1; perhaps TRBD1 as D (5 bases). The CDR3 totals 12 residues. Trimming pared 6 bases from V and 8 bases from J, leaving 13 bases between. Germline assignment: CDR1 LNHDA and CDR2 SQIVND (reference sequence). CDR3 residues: CASRIGTVEAFF. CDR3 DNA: TGTGCCAGTAGAATCGGGACTGTCGAAGCTTTCTTT.